The next 16 T cell receptor beta chains were all read from a single sample in a study of blood T cell repertoires in COVID-19. This table comes from immunoSEQ multiplex PCR, and its TCRdb copy is limited to in-frame clones, with some not included. The sample has some 340,000 clones; around 84% are singletons. Specimen: peripheral blood. All receptors derive from a woman aged 18 to 35 with acute or convalescent COVID-19.

V and J are TRBV5-1 and TRBJ2-5; the match to TRBD2 covers 12 bases. The trim removed 0 bases at V and 4 bases at J, leaving 7 bases unmatched. Germline CDR1 SGHRS, CDR2 YFSETQ. This CDR3 comprises 17 residues. The DNA of the CDR3 is TGCGCCAGCAGCTTGGCCCCCCTAGCGGGGGGGACAGAGACCCAGTACTTC. Encoded protein: CASSLAPLAGGTETQYF.

The chain has TRBV4-1 and TRBJ1-2; 8 nucleotides line up with TRBD1. V trimming: 2 bases; J trimming: 4 bases; junction bases outside the gene matches: 6. CDR1 MGHRA and CDR2 YSYEKL come from the germline V gene. CDR3 length: 15 amino acids. The CDR3 loop is CASSQYDTGGYGYTF. CDR3 nucleotides: TGCGCCAGCAGCCAATACGATACAGGGGGCTATGGCTACACCTTC.

This chain links TRBV6-5 with TRBJ1-1; tentative D call: TRBD1 (5 bases). Germline V gene lookup returns CDR1 MNHEY and CDR2 SVGAGI. Trimming stripped 7 bases from V and 0 bases from J, with 12 bases between. The CDR3 spans 14 residues. DNA for the CDR3: TGTGCCAGCATACGACAGTCAATGAACACTGAAGCTTTCTTT. It translates to CASIRQSMNTEAFF.

This rearrangement joins TRBV28 to TRBJ1-4; unclear D gene. CDR1 and CDR2 (germline): MDHEN, SYDVKM. The CDR3 spans 15 residues. V was pared by 6 bases and J by 8 bases, with 19 bases between. CDR3 protein: CASSLDSQRWEKLFF. The CDR3 DNA follows: TGTGCCAGCAGCCTAGACTCCCAACGTTGGGAAAAACTGTTTTTT.

The gene calls are TRBV7-3 and TRBJ2-3, with 13 bases aligning to TRBD2. The germline V gene encodes CDR1 SGHTA and CDR2 FQGTGA. CDR3 size: 18 residues. J gave up 1 base and V 5 bases, and 9 bases lay outside the gene matches. The CDR3 reads CASSVTGTSGAGTDTQYF. The CDR3, as DNA: TGTGCCAGCAGCGTGACCGGGACTAGCGGGGCGGGCACAGATACGCAGTATTTT.

This chain connects TRBV4-1 to TRBJ1-1, with 7 bases fitting TRBD1. V was clipped by 3 bases and J by 3 bases; unmatched bases: 4. Germline CDR1 reads MGHRA; CDR2 reads YSYEKL. The CDR3 length is 14 residues. The CDR3 DNA reads TGCGCCAGCAGCCAGAACAGGGGATACACTGAAGCTTTCTTT. This translates into CASSQNRGYTEAFF.

The gene calls are TRBV5-6 and TRBJ1-6, with D unresolved. Trimming left V 0 bases short and J 8 bases short, with 18 bases between. Germline CDR1 and CDR2: SGHDT and YYEEEE. The CDR3 totals 17 residues. Written as DNA, the CDR3 is TGTGCCAGCAGCTTGGAGCGGTCGTCCGAGCCGGATTCACCCCTCCACTTT. Translating it yields CASSLERSSEPDSPLHF.

The V gene is TRBV25-1, the J gene TRBJ1-2; the match to TRBD1 covers 8 bases. CDR1 is MGHDK, CDR2 SYGVNS, per germline. J gave up 4 bases and V 4 bases, and 11 bases lay outside the gene matches. The length of the CDR3 is 16 residues. The chain's CDR3 is CASSVVGQGGGYGYTF. The CDR3 region has the DNA TGTGCCAGCAGTGTAGTAGGACAGGGAGGAGGCTATGGCTACACCTTC.

The genes are TRBV6-5 and TRBJ2-3; TRBD1 matches 9 bases. Germline CDR1 MNHEY, CDR2 SVGAGI. This CDR3 spans 15 amino acids. Losses at the gene ends were 6 bases for V and 4 bases for J; bases not matched to a gene: 8. For the CDR3, the DNA is TGTGCCAGCAGCGCCGGGACAGGGTTTTCAGATACGCAGTATTTT. Its translation: CASSAGTGFSDTQYF.

The chain combines TRBV27 with TRBJ2-1; 8 positions agree with TRBD2. Germline V gives CDR1 MNHEY, CDR2 SMNVEV (reference sequence). The CDR3 has 16 residues. The ends lost 6 bases at V and 2 bases at J; junction bases unmatched: 9. The CDR3 DNA is TGTGCCAGCAGCCTTCAGGCGGGAGGACCCTACAATGAGCAGTTCTTC. It yields the protein CASSLQAGGPYNEQFF.

The V and J genes are TRBV7-3 and TRBJ2-5, with D perhaps matching TRBD1 (7 bases). The CDR3 has 15 residues. V lost 0 bases, J lost 2 bases, and 10 bases lay in between. Germline CDR1 is SGHTA and CDR2 is FQGTGA. In nucleotides, the CDR3 is TGTGCCAGCAGCTTAACCAGGGGGGCACAAGAGACCCAGTACTTC. This translates into CASSLTRGAQETQYF.

This clone appeared a few times. The J gene is TRBJ2-2, the V gene TRBV7-3, with D possibly TRBD2 on 5 matching bases. Trimming took off 1 base at V and 3 bases at J, with 9 bases between the two ends. Germline assignment: CDR1 SGHTA and CDR2 FQGTGA. The CDR3 extends over 15 amino acids. As DNA, the CDR3 is TGTGCCAGCAGCTTAAGAGGGAGTGACACCGGGGAGCTGTTTTTT. It yields the protein CASSLRGSDTGELFF.

V and J are TRBV4-1 and TRBJ1-6; D ambiguous. This CDR3 is 16 amino acids long. The ends were cut back, 1 base at V and 1 base at J, with 8 bases in the middle. Germline V lookup: CDR1 MGHRA, CDR2 YSYEKL. Written as DNA, the CDR3 is TGCGCCAGCAGCCAAGGTGTCAGTTCCTATAATTCACCCCTCCACTTT. As protein: CASSQGVSSYNSPLHF.

The chain recombines TRBV5-1 with TRBJ1-6, with TRBD1 identical over 8 bases. The CDR3 covers 15 residues. In germline, CDR1 is SGHRS, CDR2 YFSETQ. The trim removed 2 bases at V and 7 bases at J, leaving 5 bases unmatched. The CDR3 region is CASSFGGQENSPLHF. For the CDR3, the DNA is TGCGCCAGCAGCTTTGGGGGACAGGAGAATTCACCCCTCCACTTT.

The J gene is TRBJ1-2, the V gene TRBV7-9; TRBD1 matches at 7 bases. The length of the CDR3 is 13 residues. V lost 2 bases and J lost 6; bases outside the gene matches: 3. The germline V gene encodes CDR1 SEHNR and CDR2 FQNEAQ (reference sequence). The CDR3 protein is CASSLSGQNGYTF. Written as DNA, the CDR3 is TGTGCCAGCAGCTTATCGGGACAGAATGGCTACACCTTC. The full variable domain, rest sourced from reference TRBV7-9 and TRBJ1-2, is DTGVSQNPRHKITKRGQNVTFRCDPISEHNRLYWYRQTLGQGPEFLTYFQNEAQLEKSRLLSDRFSAERPKGSFSTLEIQRTEQGDSAMYLCASSLSGQNGYTFGSGTRLTVV.

This clone has just one count. The chain carries TRBV15 and TRBJ2-1; 10 nucleotides align to TRBD1. The CDR3 has 18 residues. The germline gives CDR1 LNHNV, CDR2 YYDKDF (reference sequence). The ends lost 4 bases at V and 1 base at J; junction bases unmatched: 10. CDR3 loop: CATSTRGTGEGSYNEQFF. The DNA for the CDR3 is TGTGCCACCAGCACCCGAGGGACAGGGGAGGGTTCCTACAATGAGCAGTTCTTC.